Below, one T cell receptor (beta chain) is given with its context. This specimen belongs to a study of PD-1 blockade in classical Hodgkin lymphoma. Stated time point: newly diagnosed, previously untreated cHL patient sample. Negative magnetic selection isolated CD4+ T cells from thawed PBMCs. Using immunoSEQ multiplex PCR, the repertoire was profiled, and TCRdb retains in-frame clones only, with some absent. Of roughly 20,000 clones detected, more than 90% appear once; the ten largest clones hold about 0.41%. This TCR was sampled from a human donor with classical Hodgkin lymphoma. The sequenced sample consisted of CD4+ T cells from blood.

This CDR3 reads CASSRFGAGRETQYF. CDR3 nucleotides: TGTGCCAGCAGCCGCTTTGGGGCGGGTCGGGAGACCCAGTACTTC. The V call is TRBV27, the J call TRBJ2-5; D is tentatively TRBD1 or TRBD2 (5 bases each). Deletions cut 6 bases from V and 5 bases from J, with 19 bases between. Per germline, CDR1 MNHEY and CDR2 SMNVEV (reference sequence). The CDR3 is 15 amino acids.